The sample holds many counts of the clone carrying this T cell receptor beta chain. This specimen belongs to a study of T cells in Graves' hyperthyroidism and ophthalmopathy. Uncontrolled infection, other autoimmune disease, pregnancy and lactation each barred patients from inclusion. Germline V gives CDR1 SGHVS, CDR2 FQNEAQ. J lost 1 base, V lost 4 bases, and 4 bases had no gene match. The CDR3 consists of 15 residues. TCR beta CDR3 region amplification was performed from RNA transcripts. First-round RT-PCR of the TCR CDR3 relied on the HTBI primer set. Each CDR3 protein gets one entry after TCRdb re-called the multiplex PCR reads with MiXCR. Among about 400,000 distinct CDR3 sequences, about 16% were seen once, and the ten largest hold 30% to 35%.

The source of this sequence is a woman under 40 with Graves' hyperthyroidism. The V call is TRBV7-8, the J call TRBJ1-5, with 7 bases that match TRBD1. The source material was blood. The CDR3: CASSSLTGSNQPQHF. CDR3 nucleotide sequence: TGTGCCAGCAGCTCCTTGACAGGGAGCAATCAGCCCCAGCATTTT. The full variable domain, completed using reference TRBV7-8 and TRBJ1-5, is GAGVSQSPRYKVAKRGQDVALRCDPISGHVSLFWYQQALGQGPEFLTYFQNEAQLDKSGLPSDRFFAERPEGSVSTLKIQRTQQEDSAVYLCASSSLTGSNQPQHFGDGTRLSIL.